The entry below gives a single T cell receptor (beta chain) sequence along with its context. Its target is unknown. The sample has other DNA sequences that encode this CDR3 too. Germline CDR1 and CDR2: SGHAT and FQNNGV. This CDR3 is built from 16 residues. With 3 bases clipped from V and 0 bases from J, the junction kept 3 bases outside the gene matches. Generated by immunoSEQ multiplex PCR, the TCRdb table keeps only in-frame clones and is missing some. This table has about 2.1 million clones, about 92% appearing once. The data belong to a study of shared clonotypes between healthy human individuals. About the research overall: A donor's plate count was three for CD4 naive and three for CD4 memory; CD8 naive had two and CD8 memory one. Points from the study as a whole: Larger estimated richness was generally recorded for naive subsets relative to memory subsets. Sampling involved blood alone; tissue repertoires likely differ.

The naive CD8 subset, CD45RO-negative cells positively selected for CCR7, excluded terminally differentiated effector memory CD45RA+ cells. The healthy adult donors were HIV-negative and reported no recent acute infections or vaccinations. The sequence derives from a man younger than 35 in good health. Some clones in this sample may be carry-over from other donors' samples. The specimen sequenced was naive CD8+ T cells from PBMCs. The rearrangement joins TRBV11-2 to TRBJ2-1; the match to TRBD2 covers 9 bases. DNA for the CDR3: TGTGCCAGCAGCTTGACTAGCGGCAGCTCCTACAATGAGCAGTTCTTC. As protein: CASSLTSGSSYNEQFF.